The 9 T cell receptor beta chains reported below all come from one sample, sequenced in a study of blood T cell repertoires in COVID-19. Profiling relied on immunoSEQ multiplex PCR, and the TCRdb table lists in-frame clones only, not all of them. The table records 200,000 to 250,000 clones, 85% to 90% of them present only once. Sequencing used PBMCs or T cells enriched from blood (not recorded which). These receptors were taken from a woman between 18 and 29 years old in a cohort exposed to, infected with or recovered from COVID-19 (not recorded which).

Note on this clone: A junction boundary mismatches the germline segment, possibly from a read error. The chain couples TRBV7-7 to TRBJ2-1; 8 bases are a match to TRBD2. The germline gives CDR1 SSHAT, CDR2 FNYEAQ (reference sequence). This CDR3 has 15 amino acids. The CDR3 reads CASSLALAENNEQFF. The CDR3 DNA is TGTGCTAGCAGCTTAGCACTAGCGGAAAACAATGAGCAGTTCTTC.

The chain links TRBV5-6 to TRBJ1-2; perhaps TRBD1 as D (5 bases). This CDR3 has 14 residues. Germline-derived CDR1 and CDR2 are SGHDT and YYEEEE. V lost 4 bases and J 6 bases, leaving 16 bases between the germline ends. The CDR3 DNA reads TGTGCCAGCAGCCGAAGGCTGGGGCTGGATGGCTACACCTTC. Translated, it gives CASSRRLGLDGYTF.

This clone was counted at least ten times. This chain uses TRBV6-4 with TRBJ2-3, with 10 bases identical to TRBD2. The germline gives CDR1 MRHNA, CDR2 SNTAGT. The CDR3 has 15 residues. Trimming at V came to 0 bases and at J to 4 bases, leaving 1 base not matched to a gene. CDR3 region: CASSDSAGGSDTQYF. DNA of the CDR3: TGTGCCAGCAGTGACTCAGCGGGGGGGTCAGATACGCAGTATTTT.

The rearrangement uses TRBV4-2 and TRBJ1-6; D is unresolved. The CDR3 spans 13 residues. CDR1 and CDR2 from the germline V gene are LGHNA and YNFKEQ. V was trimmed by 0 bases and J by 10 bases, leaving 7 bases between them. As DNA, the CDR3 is TGTGCCAGCAGCCAAGATCCGGGGTCACCCCTCCACTTT. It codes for CASSQDPGSPLHF.

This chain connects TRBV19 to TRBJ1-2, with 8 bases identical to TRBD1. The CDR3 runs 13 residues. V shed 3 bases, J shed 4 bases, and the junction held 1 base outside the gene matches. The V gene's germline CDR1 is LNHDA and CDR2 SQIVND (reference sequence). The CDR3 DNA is TGTGCCAGTAGTATCGACAGGGGCTATGGCTACACCTTC. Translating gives CASSIDRGYGYTF.

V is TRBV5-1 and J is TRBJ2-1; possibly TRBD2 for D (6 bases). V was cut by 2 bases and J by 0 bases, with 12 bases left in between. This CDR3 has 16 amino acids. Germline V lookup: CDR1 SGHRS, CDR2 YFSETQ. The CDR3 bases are TGCGCCAGCAGCTTATACCCGGGAGACTCCTACAATGAGCAGTTCTTC. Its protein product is CASSLYPGDSYNEQFF.

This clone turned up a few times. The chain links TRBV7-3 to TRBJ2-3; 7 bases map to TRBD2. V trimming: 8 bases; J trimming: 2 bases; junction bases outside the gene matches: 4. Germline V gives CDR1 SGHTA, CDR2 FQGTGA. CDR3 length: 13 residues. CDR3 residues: CASGGGPTDTQYF. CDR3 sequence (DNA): TGTGCCAGCGGGGGGGGACCCACAGATACGCAGTATTTT.

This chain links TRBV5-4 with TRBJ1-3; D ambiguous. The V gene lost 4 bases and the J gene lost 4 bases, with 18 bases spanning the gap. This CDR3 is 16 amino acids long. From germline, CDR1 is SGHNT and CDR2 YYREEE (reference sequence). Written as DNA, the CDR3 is TGTGCCAGCAGCACAGACCCCGTCGCGGGGGGAAACACCATATATTTT. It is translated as CASSTDPVAGGNTIYF.

CDR3: CATSQNRGLDTGELFF. The CDR3 nucleotides read TGTGCCACCAGTCAGAACAGGGGGCTTGACACCGGGGAGCTGTTTTTT. The chain recombines TRBV24-1 with TRBJ2-2; 9 positions match TRBD1. The CDR3 runs 16 residues. Per the germline V gene, CDR1 is KGHDR and CDR2 is SFDVKD. Trimming at V came to 6 bases and at J to 3 bases, leaving 7 bases not matched to a gene.